Below, 5 T cell receptor beta chains from the same sample are listed, as sequenced in a study of T cells in Graves' hyperthyroidism and ophthalmopathy. RNA transcripts provided the source from which TCR beta CDR3 regions were amplified. HTBI primers were the set used in a first-round RT-PCR of the TCR CDR3. TCRdb independently ran MiXCR on the multiplex PCR reads; one entry per CDR3 protein. The table has 300,000 to 500,000 distinct CDR3 sequences, about an eighth seen once. The sample consisted of blood. These receptors were collected from a man in his forties or fifties with Graves' ophthalmopathy.

The count of this clonotype is one. At one end, the junction sequence differs from germline, possibly due to a read error. The CDR3 region has the DNA TGTGCCAACAGTTATCAAAGAGGGACTGAAGCTTTCTTT. Translating it yields CANSYQRGTEAFF. The gene calls are TRBV6-9 and TRBJ1-1; D not certain. In germline, CDR1 is MNHGY, CDR2 SVAAGI. This CDR3 is built from 13 residues.

This clonotype was seen many times. The chain has TRBV20-1 and TRBJ2-7, with 14 bases matching TRBD2. The CDR3 sequence is 14 residues long. V was clipped by 3 bases and J by 6 bases; unmatched bases: 4. Germline loops: CDR1 DFQATT, CDR2 SNEGSKA (reference sequence). The chain's CDR3 is CSARGLAGVSEQYF. The CDR3, as DNA: TGCAGTGCTAGGGGACTAGCGGGAGTCTCCGAGCAGTACTTC.

This clonotype was seen a handful of times. The chain recombines TRBV12-3 or TRBV12-4 with TRBJ2-1; D unresolved. V was trimmed by 4 bases and J by 10 bases, leaving 11 bases between them. The length of the CDR3 is 12 residues. In DNA, the CDR3 is TGTGCCAGCAGTTGGATTCCTCGGGAGCAGTTCTTC. It specifies CASSWIPREQFF.

This clonotype was seen repeatedly, ten times or more. The chain is built from TRBV12-3 or TRBV12-4 and TRBJ1-1; the match to TRBD1 covers 7 bases. The CDR3 length is 15 residues. V shed 3 bases and J 4 bases; nucleotides not matched to a gene: 8. Here the CDR3 DNA reads TGTGCCAGCAGTTTCCGGACAGGTGGAGGCACTGAAGCTTTCTTT. Amino acids: CASSFRTGGGTEAFF.

The chain employs TRBV12-3 or TRBV12-4 and TRBJ2-1, with D perhaps matching TRBD2 (5 bases). V was shortened by 6 bases and J by 11 bases, with 14 bases between the two germline ends. The CDR3 covers 12 residues. CDR3 in DNA: TGTGCCAGCAGGCCCCCGAGGGAGAAGCAGTTCTTC. This gives the protein CASRPPREKQFF.